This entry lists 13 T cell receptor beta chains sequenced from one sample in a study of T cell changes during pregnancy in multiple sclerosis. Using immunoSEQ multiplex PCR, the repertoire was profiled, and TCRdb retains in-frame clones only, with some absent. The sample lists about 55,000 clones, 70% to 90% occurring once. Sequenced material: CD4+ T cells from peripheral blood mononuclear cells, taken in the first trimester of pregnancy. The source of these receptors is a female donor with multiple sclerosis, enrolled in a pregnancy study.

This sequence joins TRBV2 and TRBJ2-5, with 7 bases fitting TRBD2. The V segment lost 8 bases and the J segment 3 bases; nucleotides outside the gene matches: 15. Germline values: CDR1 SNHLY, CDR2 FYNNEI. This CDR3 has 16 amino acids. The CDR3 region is CASVGPREGGKETQYF. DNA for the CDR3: TGTGCCAGCGTAGGCCCGAGGGAGGGTGGAAAAGAGACCCAGTACTTC.

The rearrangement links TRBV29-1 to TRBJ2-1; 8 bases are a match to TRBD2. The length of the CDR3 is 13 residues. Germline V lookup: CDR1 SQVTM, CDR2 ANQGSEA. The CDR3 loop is CSAGGRNYNEQFF. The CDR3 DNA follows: TGCAGTGCAGGCGGGAGGAATTACAATGAGCAGTTCTTC.

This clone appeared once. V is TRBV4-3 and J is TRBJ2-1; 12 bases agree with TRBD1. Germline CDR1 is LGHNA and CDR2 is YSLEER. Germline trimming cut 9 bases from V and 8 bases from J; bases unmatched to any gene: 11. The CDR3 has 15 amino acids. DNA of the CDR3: TGCGCCAGTAAAAAATCCGGGACAGGGGGCTATGAGCAGTTCTTC. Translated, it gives CASKKSGTGGYEQFF.

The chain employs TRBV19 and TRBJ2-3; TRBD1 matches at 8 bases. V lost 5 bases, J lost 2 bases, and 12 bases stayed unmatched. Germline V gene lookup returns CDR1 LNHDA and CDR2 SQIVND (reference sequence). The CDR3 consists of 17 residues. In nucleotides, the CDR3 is TGTGCCAGTAGTGTATCTACAGGGGGACCCTACACAGATACGCAGTATTTT. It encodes CASSVSTGGPYTDTQYF. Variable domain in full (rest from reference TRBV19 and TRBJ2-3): DGGITQSPKYLFRKEGQNVTLSCEQNLNHDAMYWYRQDPGQGLRLIYYSQIVNDFQKGDIAEGYSVSREKKESFPLTVTSAQKNPTAFYLCASSVSTGGPYTDTQYFGPGTRLTVL.

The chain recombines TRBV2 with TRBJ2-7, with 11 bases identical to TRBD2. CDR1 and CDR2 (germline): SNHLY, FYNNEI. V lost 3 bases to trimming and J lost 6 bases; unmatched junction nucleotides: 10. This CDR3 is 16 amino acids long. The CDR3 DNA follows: TGTGCCAGCAGTGATAGCGGGAGGGCCTTAATGGCCGAGCAGTACTTC. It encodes CASSDSGRALMAEQYF.

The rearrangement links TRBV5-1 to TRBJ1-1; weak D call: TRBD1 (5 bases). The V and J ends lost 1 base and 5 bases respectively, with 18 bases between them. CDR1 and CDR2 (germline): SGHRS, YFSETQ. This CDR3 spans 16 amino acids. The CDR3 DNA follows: TGCGCCAGCAGCTTGTGGGGGGGTAAGGGGCGTACTGAAGCTTTCTTT. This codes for CASSLWGGKGRTEAFF.

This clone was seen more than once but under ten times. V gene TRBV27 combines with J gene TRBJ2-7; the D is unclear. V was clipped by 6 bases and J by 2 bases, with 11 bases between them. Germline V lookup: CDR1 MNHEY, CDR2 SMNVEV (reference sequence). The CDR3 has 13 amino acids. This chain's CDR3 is CASRSLITYEQYF. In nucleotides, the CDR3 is TGTGCCAGCAGGAGCCTTATAACCTACGAGCAGTACTTC.

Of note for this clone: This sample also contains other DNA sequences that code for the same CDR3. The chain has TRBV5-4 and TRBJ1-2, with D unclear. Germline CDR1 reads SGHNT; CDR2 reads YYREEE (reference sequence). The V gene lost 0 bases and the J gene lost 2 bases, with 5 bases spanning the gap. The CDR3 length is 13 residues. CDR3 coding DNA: TGTGCCAGCAGCTTGGGCCAGAACTATGGCTACACCTTC. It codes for CASSLGQNYGYTF.

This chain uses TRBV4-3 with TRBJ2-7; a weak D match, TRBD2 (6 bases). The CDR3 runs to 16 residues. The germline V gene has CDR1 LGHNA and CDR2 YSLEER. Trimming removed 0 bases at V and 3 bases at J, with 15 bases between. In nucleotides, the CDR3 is TGCGCCAGCAGCCAAGAAGCGAGACTGGGAGGCTACGAGCAGTACTTC. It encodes CASSQEARLGGYEQYF.

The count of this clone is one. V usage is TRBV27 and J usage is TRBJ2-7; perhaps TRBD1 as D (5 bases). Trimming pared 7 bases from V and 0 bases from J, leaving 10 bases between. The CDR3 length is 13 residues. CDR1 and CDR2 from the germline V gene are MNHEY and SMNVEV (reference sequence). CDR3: CASKDRSSYEQYF. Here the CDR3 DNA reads TGTGCCAGCAAAGACAGAAGCTCCTACGAGCAGTACTTC.

The DNA for the CDR3 is TGTGCCAGCTCACCAGTTGGTGAGATTAATGAAAAACTGTTTTTT. This sequence encodes CASSPVGEINEKLFF. V usage is TRBV18 and J usage is TRBJ1-4; D uncertain. This CDR3 has 15 amino acids. V lost 2 bases to trimming and J lost 4 bases, with 11 bases between them. Germline CDR1 reads KGHSH; CDR2 reads LQKENI.

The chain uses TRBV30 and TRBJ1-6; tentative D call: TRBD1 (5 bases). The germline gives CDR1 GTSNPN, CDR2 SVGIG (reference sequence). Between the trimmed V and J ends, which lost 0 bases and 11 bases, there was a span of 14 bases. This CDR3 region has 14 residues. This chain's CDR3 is CAWSVGQGTAPLHF. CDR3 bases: TGTGCCTGGAGTGTGGGGCAGGGCACCGCACCCCTCCACTTT.

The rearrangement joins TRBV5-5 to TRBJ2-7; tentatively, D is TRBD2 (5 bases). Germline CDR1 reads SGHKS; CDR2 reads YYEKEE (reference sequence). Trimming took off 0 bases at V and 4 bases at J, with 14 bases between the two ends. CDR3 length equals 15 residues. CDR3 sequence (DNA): TGTGCCAGCAGCTTGGGGGTTCGATCGGGGTACGAGCAGTACTTC. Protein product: CASSLGVRSGYEQYF. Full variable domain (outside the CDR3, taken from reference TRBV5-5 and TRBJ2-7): DAGVTQSPTHLIKTRGQQVTLRCSPISGHKSVSWYQQVLGQGPQFIFQYYEKEERGRGNFPDRFSARQFPNYSSELNVNALLLGDSALYLCASSLGVRSGYEQYFGPGTRLTVT.